These T cell receptor beta chains were read from a single sample in a study of sequential checkpoint blockade in melanoma. Sequenced by immunoSEQ multiplex PCR; TCRdb stores in-frame clones only, minus some. The repertoire holds some 5,100 clones, with around 73% as singletons. The sample was CD8+ T cells sorted from blood (inferred from file names), taken from a patient given nivolumab and ipilimumab in sequence. These receptors originate from a human donor with melanoma. The CDR3 runs from the conserved cysteine through the conserved F or W. The order of the fields is V gene, D gene, clone size, J gene, CDR3 DNA, CDR3 protein. D genes are given only for firm matches. Clone size appears in some rows only: once, few, many, or a class for an expanded clone.

V: TRBV6-1; D: -; size: -; J: TRBJ1-2; DNA: TGTGCCAGCAGTGAACCCCCAGGCCTCTATGGCTACACCTTC; CDR3: CASSEPPGLYGYTF
V: TRBV28; D: -; size: once; J: TRBJ1-1; DNA: TGTGCCAGCAGTTTGACCGGGGAAGGGAGTACTGAAGCTTTCTTT; CDR3: CASSLTGEGSTEAFF
V: TRBV4-3; D: TRBD1; size: -; J: TRBJ2-1; DNA: TGCGCCAGCAGCCAACAAGGGACAGGGCGCTACAATGAGCAGTTCTTC; CDR3: CASSQQGTGRYNEQFF
V: TRBV19; D: -; size: -; J: TRBJ1-1; DNA: TGTGCCAGTAGTATGGGTGGGGCAGGGGCCACTGAAGCTTTCTTT; CDR3: CASSMGGAGATEAFF
V: TRBV7-8; D: -; size: -; J: TRBJ1-6; DNA: TGTGCCAGCAGCTTAGCGCCCTCGGGGTATAATTCACCCCTCCACTTT; CDR3: CASSLAPSGYNSPLHF
V: TRBV4-1; D: -; size: -; J: TRBJ2-7; DNA: TGCGCCAGCAGCCACCCCCTAGGATTTTACGAGCAGTACTTC; CDR3: CASSHPLGFYEQYF
V: TRBV6-5; D: -; size: -; J: TRBJ1-6; DNA: TGTGCCAGCAGCACCGGGTCTAATTCACCCCTCCACTTT; CDR3: CASSTGSNSPLHF
V: TRBV9; D: TRBD1; size: -; J: TRBJ2-7; DNA: TGTGCCAGCAGCGTAGAGGGAACCACAGGGGCGCAGTACGAGCAGTACTTC; CDR3: CASSVEGTTGAQYEQYF
V: TRBV10-2; D: -; size: medium-sized; J: TRBJ1-3; DNA: TGCGCCAGCAGCGACCAGGTAGACGGAAACACCATATATTTT; CDR3: CASSDQVDGNTIYF
V: TRBV27; D: -; size: few; J: TRBJ1-4; DNA: TGTGCCAGCAGTTTACTCTCTCAGATGGATGAAAAACTGTTTTTT; CDR3: CASSLLSQMDEKLFF
V: TRBV4-2; D: -; size: once; J: TRBJ2-3; DNA: TGTGCCAGCAGCCAAGCACTACCAGATACGCAGTATTTT; CDR3: CASSQALPDTQYF
V: TRBV21-1; D: -; size: -; J: TRBJ2-7; DNA: TGTGCCAGCAGCAAACAGGCACAGGGGTTGTCCTACGAGCAGTACTTC; CDR3: CASSKQAQGLSYEQYF
V: TRBV27; D: TRBD1; size: -; J: TRBJ2-7; DNA: TGTGCCAGCAGTTTAATTTTGGGGACAGGGGGCTACGAGCAGTACTTC; CDR3: CASSLILGTGGYEQYF
V: TRBV4-3; D: -; size: -; J: TRBJ2-7; DNA: TGCGCCAGCAGCCAAGACCTTCCCGCCTACGAGCAGTACTTC; CDR3: CASSQDLPAYEQYF
V: TRBV27; D: -; size: -; J: TRBJ2-1; DNA: TGTGCCAGCAGTTTATCCACAGTCCACCGCTACAATGAGCAGTTCTTC; CDR3: CASSLSTVHRYNEQFF
V: TRBV7-2; D: -; size: -; J: TRBJ2-7; DNA: TGTGCCAGCAGCTCGACCAAAACAGCAACCTACGAGCAGTACTTC; CDR3: CASSSTKTATYEQYF
V: TRBV6-1; D: -; size: -; J: TRBJ1-2; DNA: TGTGCCAGCAGAAACCCAGGGGCTTACTATGGCTACACCTTC; CDR3: CASRNPGAYYGYTF